This paragraph reports one T cell receptor beta chain. In TCRdb, the 5' RACE reads were re-called with MiXCR into one record per CDR3 protein. The table lists roughly 720,000 distinct CDR3 sequences, around a sixth of them singletons. Germline V gene lookup returns CDR1 LGHNA and CDR2 YSLEER. Deletions cut 0 bases from V and 6 bases from J, with 12 bases between. The CDR3 extends over 15 amino acids. Healthy Caucasians made up all donors. These data are taken from a study of identical twins. In addition, the sample was reused for a study of T cells expressing NK-cell markers.

This receptor was obtained from a woman aged 18-29 years in good health. Sequenced: PBMCs. The rearrangement joins TRBV4-3 to TRBJ1-5, with a weak D call TRBD1 (6 bases). CDR3 in DNA: TGCGCCAGCAGCCAAGAAACTACAGGGACTCAGCCCCAGCATTTT. Translation: CASSQETTGTQPQHF.